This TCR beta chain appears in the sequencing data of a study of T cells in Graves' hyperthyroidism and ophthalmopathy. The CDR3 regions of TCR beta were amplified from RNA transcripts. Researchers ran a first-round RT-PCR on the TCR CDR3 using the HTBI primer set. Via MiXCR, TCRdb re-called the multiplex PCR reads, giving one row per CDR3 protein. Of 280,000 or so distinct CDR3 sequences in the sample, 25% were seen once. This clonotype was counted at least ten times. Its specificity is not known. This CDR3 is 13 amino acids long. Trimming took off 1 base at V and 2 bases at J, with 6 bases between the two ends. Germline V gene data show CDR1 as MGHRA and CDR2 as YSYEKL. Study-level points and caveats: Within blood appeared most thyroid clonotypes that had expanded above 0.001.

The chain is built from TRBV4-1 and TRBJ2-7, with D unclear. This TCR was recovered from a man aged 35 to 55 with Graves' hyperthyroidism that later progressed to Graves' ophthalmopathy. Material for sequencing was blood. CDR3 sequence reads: CASSQGRTYEQYF. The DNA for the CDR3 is TGCGCCAGCAGCCAAGGACGAACCTACGAGCAGTACTTC.